A single sample is the source of the 7 T cell receptor beta chains below, sequenced in a study of blood T cell repertoires in COVID-19. Repertoires were generated with immunoSEQ multiplex PCR, while TCRdb's copy carries only in-frame clones and drops some. The sample includes 230,000 or so clones, over 80% of them seen just once. Sequenced sample: peripheral blood. The receptor source for this set is a human donor in a cohort sampled during active COVID-19.

The gene calls are TRBV28 and TRBJ1-6, with a weak D call TRBD1 (5 bases). The germline CDR1 and CDR2 sequences are MDHEN and SYDVKM. The V end was cut by 5 bases, the J end by 2 bases, with 16 bases between. This CDR3 is 17 amino acids long. The CDR3 sequence is CASSPRGGSPYNSPLHF. CDR3 sequence (DNA): TGTGCCAGCAGTCCCCGTGGGGGGTCTCCCTATAATTCACCCCTCCACTTT.

CDR3 sequence reads: CASSFQGEKAFF. Written as DNA, the CDR3 is TGTGCCAGCAGCTTCCAGGGGGAGAAAGCTTTCTTT. The chain links TRBV9 to TRBJ1-1; TRBD1 aligns across 7 bases. The CDR3 loop spans 12 amino acids. Germline V gene data show CDR1 as SGDLS and CDR2 as YYNGEE. With V trimmed by 4 bases and J by 9 bases, 6 bases remained unmatched.

The rearrangement joins TRBV21-1 to TRBJ2-3; the DNA was not compared with TRBD1, the D call given in the table. TRBV21-1 is classified as a pseudogene. CDR3 length: 19 residues. The CDR3 region is CAIDGRVRLRGQSTDTQYF. CDR3 DNA: TGTGCCATTGACGGTCGGGTGCGGCTAAGGGGCCAAAGCACAGATACGCAGTATTTT.

The chain has TRBV18 and TRBJ1-4; D possibly corresponds to TRBD1 (5 bases). This CDR3 has 14 residues. Germline V CDR1 and CDR2: KGHSH, LQKENI. Trimming pared 6 bases from V and 0 bases from J, leaving 8 bases between. The CDR3 nucleotides read TGTGCCAGCTCGCCGACAGCAACTAATGAAAAACTGTTTTTT. Protein: CASSPTATNEKLFF.

This chain connects TRBV5-5 to TRBJ2-7; 10 bases align to TRBD1. CDR3 size: 17 residues. With 4 bases clipped from V and 4 bases from J, the junction kept 14 bases outside the gene matches. From germline, CDR1 is SGHKS and CDR2 YYEKEE (reference sequence). The CDR3 sequence: CASSRRSPGQGSYEQYF. The CDR3 bases are TGTGCCAGCAGCCGTCGATCACCGGGACAGGGGAGTTACGAGCAGTACTTC. The whole variable domain, filled in from reference TRBV5-5 and TRBJ2-7, reads DAGVTQSPTHLIKTRGQQVTLRCSPISGHKSVSWYQQVLGQGPQFIFQYYEKEERGRGNFPDRFSARQFPNYSSELNVNALLLGDSALYLCASSRRSPGQGSYEQYFGPGTRLTVT.

The chain recombines TRBV5-4 with TRBJ2-7; 11 bases align to TRBD1. The V gene end was trimmed by 2 bases and the J gene end by 4 bases; junction bases not matched to a gene: 2. Germline V gene lookup returns CDR1 SGHNT and CDR2 YYREEE (reference sequence). The CDR3 is 14 residues long. Written as DNA, the CDR3 is TGTGCCAGCAGCTTCGGGACAGGGGGTTACGAGCAGTACTTC. Its translation: CASSFGTGGYEQYF.

This chain connects TRBV12-3 or TRBV12-4 to TRBJ1-5; D perhaps matches TRBD1 (6 bases). The ends were cut back, 5 bases at V and 7 bases at J, with 12 bases in the middle. The CDR3 totals 13 residues. The CDR3 loop reads CASSPQGGQPQHF. The CDR3 coding sequence is TGTGCCAGCAGTCCACAGGGAGGGCAGCCCCAGCATTTT.